The 23 T cell receptor beta chains reported below all come from one sample, sequenced in a study of T cells in tuberculosis. The protocol was immunoSEQ multiplex PCR, while the TCRdb copy is restricted to in-frame clones and leaves out a portion. The sample includes some 23,000 clones, more than 80% of them seen just once. Material for sequencing was PBMCs. The receptors were sampled from a donor aged 10-30 years with latent tuberculosis or without tuberculosis infection. Some clones in this sample may be carry-over from other donors' samples.

This rearrangement joins TRBV5-1 to TRBJ2-1; 8 nucleotides match TRBD1. This CDR3 region has 16 residues. The trim removed 0 bases at V and 8 bases at J, leaving 10 bases unmatched. CDR1 is SGHRS and CDR2 is YFSETQ in the germline V gene. CDR3 region: CASSLGRAGGFYEQFF. The CDR3 DNA follows: TGCGCCAGCAGCTTGGGTCGGGCAGGGGGCTTCTATGAGCAGTTCTTC.

This chain joins TRBV5-1 and TRBJ2-5, with D possibly matching TRBD2 (5 bases). The V gene's germline CDR1 is SGHRS and CDR2 YFSETQ. This CDR3 contains 14 residues. V lost 4 bases and J lost 1, with 11 bases in between. The CDR3 nucleotides are TGCGCCAGCAGCACTCCGGGGAGCCAAGAGACCCAGTACTTC. Amino acid sequence: CASSTPGSQETQYF.

V usage is TRBV30 and J usage is TRBJ1-6, with TRBD1 as a possible D gene (5 bases). Per the germline V gene, CDR1 is GTSNPN and CDR2 is SVGIG (reference sequence). V lost 6 bases, J lost 8 bases, and 14 bases lay in between. This CDR3 is 13 amino acids long. The CDR3 region has the DNA TGTGCCTGTAGGCTGGCAGGGCATTCACCCCTCCACTTT. Its translation is CACRLAGHSPLHF.

This clone was counted only a few times. The chain is built from TRBV6-1 and TRBJ2-5, with D unresolved. V shed 7 bases and J shed 4 bases, with 10 bases lying between them. CDR3 length equals 12 residues. CDR1 MNHNS and CDR2 SASEGT come from the germline V gene. The DNA for the CDR3 is TGTGCCAGCACCCAGGAACCAGAGACCCAGTACTTC. This encodes CASTQEPETQYF.

In this sample, this clone turned up once. This chain links TRBV7-6 with TRBJ2-3; D gene unclear. Germline CDR1 and CDR2: SGHVS and FNYEAQ. Trimming pared 5 bases from V and 0 bases from J, leaving 6 bases between. The CDR3 runs to 13 residues. The CDR3 region has the DNA TGTGCCAGCAGCGTACATAGCACAGATACGCAGTATTTT. Its protein is CASSVHSTDTQYF.

This clone showed up just once. V gene TRBV14 combines with J gene TRBJ2-7; 9 bases fit TRBD1. This CDR3 contains 16 residues. V lost 2 bases to trimming and J lost 7 bases; unmatched junction nucleotides: 12. Germline V lookup: CDR1 SGHDN, CDR2 FVKESK. CDR3 region: CASSQLTGGPLGEQYF. The CDR3 DNA follows: TGTGCCAGCAGCCAATTAACAGGGGGCCCATTAGGAGAGCAGTACTTC.

The rearrangement links TRBV11-2 to TRBJ2-3; D not certain. The germline V gene has CDR1 SGHAT and CDR2 FQNNGV. The CDR3 covers 13 residues. V was trimmed by 0 bases and J by 5 bases, leaving 6 bases between them. CDR3 bases: TGTGCCAGCAGCTTAGAGAGAGGAGATACGCAGTATTTT. Its protein is CASSLERGDTQYF.

The gene calls are TRBV9 and TRBJ2-4; D may be TRBD2 (7 bases). V was trimmed by 3 bases and J by 5 bases, leaving 18 bases between them. The V gene's germline CDR1 is SGDLS and CDR2 YYNGEE. The CDR3 covers 16 residues. The CDR3 bases are TGTGCCAGCAGCGCCAGAGGGGGGGATGGGGAAAACATTCAGTACTTC. The encoded protein is CASSARGGDGENIQYF.

The rearrangement joins TRBV7-3 to TRBJ2-2, with D uncertain. The V end was cut by 2 bases, the J end by 7 bases, with 11 bases between. Germline assignment: CDR1 SGHTA and CDR2 FQGTGA. The length of the CDR3 is 14 residues. CDR3: CASSLQRTLGELFF. The CDR3 DNA reads TGTGCCAGCAGCTTACAGCGCACCCTCGGGGAGCTGTTTTTT.

This clone was seen only once. The chain joins TRBV6-1 to TRBJ2-3, with 7 positions matching TRBD1. V was clipped by 6 bases and J by 0 bases; unmatched bases: 3. The CDR3 runs to 14 residues. The germline CDR1 and CDR2 sequences are MNHNS and SASEGT. The CDR3 nucleotides read TGTGCCAGCAGCGACAGGGTCAGCACAGATACGCAGTATTTT. Its protein product is CASSDRVSTDTQYF.

The chain combines TRBV2 with TRBJ1-1; D call uncertain. This CDR3 has 13 amino acids. Trimming shortened V by 5 bases and J by 0 bases, and 7 bases separated the two germline ends. Germline V lookup: CDR1 SNHLY, CDR2 FYNNEI. Here the CDR3 DNA reads TGTGCCAGCAGTCAACCTATGAACACTGAAGCTTTCTTT. Protein product: CASSQPMNTEAFF.

This chain uses TRBV5-1 with TRBJ2-2; a possible D gene is TRBD1 (6 bases). Germline CDR1 reads SGHRS; CDR2 reads YFSETQ. This CDR3 region has 14 residues. Deletions cut 4 bases from V and 4 bases from J, with 11 bases between. In DNA form, the CDR3 reads TGCGCCAGCAGCCAGGGGCCTAGCACCGGGGAGCTGTTTTTT. It translates to CASSQGPSTGELFF.

This chain links TRBV9 with TRBJ1-1; D is undetermined. CDR1 SGDLS and CDR2 YYNGEE come from the germline V gene. Trimming took 3 bases from V and 6 from J, leaving 12 bases between them. This CDR3 has 13 residues. CDR3 loop: CASSAYSRAEAFF. DNA for the CDR3: TGTGCCAGCAGCGCCTATTCGAGGGCTGAAGCTTTCTTT.

This chain uses TRBV19 with TRBJ2-7; perhaps TRBD2 as D (5 bases). There are 14 residues in the CDR3. Germline V gene lookup returns CDR1 LNHDA and CDR2 SQIVND (reference sequence). Deletions cut 5 bases from V and 3 bases from J, with 14 bases between. CDR3 residues: CASSSDLGVYEQYF. The CDR3 DNA reads as TGTGCCAGTAGTTCGGACCTCGGGGTCTACGAGCAGTACTTC.

V usage is TRBV19 and J usage is TRBJ2-7, with D possibly matching TRBD1 (6 bases). Per the germline V gene, CDR1 is LNHDA and CDR2 is SQIVND (reference sequence). This CDR3 is built from 14 residues. Trimming shortened V by 3 bases and J by 7 bases, and 16 bases separated the two germline ends. CDR3 coding DNA: TGTGCCAGTAGTATCAGGGGCCCCTCTCCTGAGCAGTACTTC. Translating it yields CASSIRGPSPEQYF. The full variable domain, its missing parts supplied by reference TRBV19 and TRBJ2-7, is DGGITQSPKYLFRKEGQNVTLSCEQNLNHDAMYWYRQDPGQGLRLIYYSQIVNDFQKGDIAEGYSVSREKKESFPLTVTSAQKNPTAFYLCASSIRGPSPEQYFGPGTRLTVT.

The V call is TRBV18, the J call TRBJ1-2; D is unresolved. The germline V gene has CDR1 KGHSH and CDR2 LQKENI. V lost 0 bases, J lost 4 bases, and 33 bases lay in between. The CDR3 is 22 residues long. CDR3 region: CASSPPLSGPSNPSRVFYGYTF. The CDR3, as DNA: TGTGCCAGCTCACCACCTCTATCCGGCCCCAGCAATCCATCTAGAGTTTTCTATGGCTACACCTTC.

This chain uses TRBV1 with TRBJ2-1; the table calls TRBD2, which could not be checked here. TRBV1 is a listed pseudogene. This CDR3 is 16 amino acids long. The CDR3 is CTSSQAAVLHYNEQFF. The DNA for the CDR3 is TGCACCAGCAGCCAAGCAGCGGTCCTCCACTACAATGAGCAGTTCTTC.

This clone was seen once. The chain carries TRBV21-1 and TRBJ2-1; TRBD2 is taken as the D call from the table, unchecked against the DNA. TRBV21-1 is a recognized pseudogene. This CDR3 is 14 amino acids long. In nucleotides, the CDR3 is TGTGCCAGCAGCAAGTCACTTGACTACAATGAGCAGTTCTTC. Its protein is CASSKSLDYNEQFF.

The chain employs TRBV15 and TRBJ2-7; D is perhaps TRBD2 (6 bases). The V gene's germline CDR1 is LNHNV and CDR2 YYDKDF (reference sequence). The ends were cut back, 1 base at V and 3 bases at J, with 13 bases in the middle. There are 15 residues in the CDR3. The CDR3 nucleotides are TGTGCCACCAGCAGAGCGGGGGACGGTTTCTACGAGCAGTACTTC. Amino acids: CATSRAGDGFYEQYF.

This chain connects TRBV10-3 to TRBJ1-3, with no clear D. Germline CDR1 is ENHRY and CDR2 is SYGVKD. CDR3 length: 12 amino acids. V was shortened by 9 bases and J by 11 bases, with 17 bases between the two germline ends. The CDR3 DNA reads TGTGCCATACGGGATTTGGGCCCCCCCATATATTTT. Protein: CAIRDLGPPIYF.

J is TRBJ1-1 and V is TRBV19, with D unclear. The CDR3 spans 13 residues. Germline V lookup: CDR1 LNHDA, CDR2 SQIVND (reference sequence). The V end was cut by 7 bases, the J end by 1 base, with 10 bases between. CDR3 coding DNA: TGTGCCAGTACCATAACATGGAACACTGAAGCTTTCTTT. This sequence encodes CASTITWNTEAFF.

The V and J genes are TRBV2 and TRBJ1-1, with TRBD1 as a possible D gene (5 bases). Deletions cut 1 base from V and 11 bases from J, with 17 bases between. CDR1 and CDR2 (germline): SNHLY, FYNNEI. The CDR3 length is 14 residues. CDR3 nucleotide sequence: TGTGCCAGCAGTGAAGTCGGGGGTAGAGTGATGGCTTTCTTT. It translates to CASSEVGGRVMAFF.

The J gene is TRBJ1-1, the V gene TRBV12-2; the DNA was not used to check the table's D call, TRBD1. TRBV12-2 is described as a pseudogene. CDR3 length equals 16 residues. CDR3 coding DNA: TGTGCAAGTCGCTTAGCGTCAGGGGGCGCGAACACTGAAGCTTTCTTT. Its translation is CASRLASGGANTEAFF.